This TCR beta chain appears in the sequencing data of a study of CXCR3-negative and CXCR3-positive naive CD8 T cells. General study points: Naive cells that were CXCR3-positive had more hydrophobic TRB CDR3s (compared with CXCR3-negative naive cells). Whereas both naive subsets had comparably high diversity, memory CD8+ cells had much lower diversity. Within a donor, both naive subsets shared TRBV-TRBJ usage, unlike memory cells.

The CDR3 sequence is 18 residues long. Per the germline V gene, CDR1 is LGHDT and CDR2 is YNNKEL (reference sequence). It was by 5' RACE with UMI labels that the TRB cDNA libraries were prepared. TCRdb re-called the 5' RACE reads and catalogs CDR3 proteins one per entry, DNA excluded. The record lists about 130,000 distinct CDR3 sequences, of which the ten most abundant hold 0.25% to 0.35%. With respect to this clonotype: Its antigen is as yet unknown.

The sample was naive CXCR3- CD8+ T cells from blood. Subset: CD45RO-CCR7+CD27+CD95- naive CD8+ T cells lacking CXCR3 (TNR3-). The source of this sequence is a human donor in good health. Some clones in this sample may be carry-over from other donors' samples. J is TRBJ2-1 and V is TRBV3-1; TCRdb calls TRBD2, which cannot be checked without DNA. CDR3 loop: CASSQELADLSSYNEQFF.